These T cell receptor beta chains were read from a single sample in a study of beta chain features in type 1 diabetes. Assay: immunoSEQ multiplex PCR; the TCRdb copy retains only in-frame clones and omits some. The sample lists 400,000 or so clones, over 9% seen once, with about 0.6% in the top ten. The sequencing sample was made of central memory CD4+ T cells from blood. All receptors derive from a young man with type 1 diabetes. The CDR3 runs from the conserved cysteine through the conserved F or W. A D gene is named only where the DNA matches it firmly. Expanded clones get a size class; other rows say once, few or many, or leave the size out.

TRBV28	-	TRBD2	TRBJ2-5	13	CASRKLAGTSQYF	TGTGCCAGCAGGAAGCTAGCGGGTACTTCCCAGTACTTC
TRBV7-2	few	TRBD1	TRBJ1-2	14	CASSPLTGYHGYTF	TGTGCCAGCAGCCCCCTGACAGGGTACCATGGCTACACCTTC
TRBV6-5	-	TRBD1	TRBJ1-2	13	CASRTVGGLGYTF	TGTGCCAGCAGGACGGTAGGGGGCTTAGGCTACACCTTC
TRBV5-1	few	-	TRBJ2-1	15	CASNLGSNNYNEQFF	TGCGCCAGCAACTTGGGTTCCAATAACTACAATGAGCAGTTCTTC
TRBV18	few	-	TRBJ1-5	14	CASSPQGSNQPQHF	TGTGCCAGCTCACCACAGGGCTCCAATCAGCCCCAGCATTTT
TRBV7-6	-	-	TRBJ1-1	15	CASSPGQKRNTEAFF	TGTGCCAGCAGCCCCGGACAGAAACGGAACACTGAAGCTTTCTTT
TRBV6-6	-	-	TRBJ1-2	14	CASRTGGVFYGYTF	TGTGCCAGCCGTACCGGGGGGGTGTTCTATGGCTACACCTTC
TRBV5-5	-	TRBD2	TRBJ2-2	16	CASSSPAGGDTGELFF	TGTGCCAGCAGCTCGCCAGCGGGAGGAGACACCGGGGAGCTGTTTTTT
TRBV10-1	-	TRBD2	TRBJ2-5	14	CASSPGLGGETQYF	TGCGCCAGCAGTCCGGGACTAGGGGGAGAGACCCAGTACTTC
TRBV7-2	-	TRBD2	TRBJ2-5	19	CASSLRSAGLAGSVGTQYF	TGTGCCAGCAGCTTACGCTCTGCCGGACTAGCGGGAAGTGTGGGGACCCAGTACTTC
TRBV30	-	TRBD2	TRBJ2-5	14	CALGRTTAFETQYF	TGTGCTCTCGGGAGGACGACGGCGTTCGAGACCCAGTACTTC
TRBV30	few	-	TRBJ1-4	13	CAWSVIDNEKLFF	TGTGCCTGGAGTGTGATTGATAATGAAAAACTGTTTTTT
TRBV7-3	few	-	TRBJ2-7	13	CASSLRSGHEQYF	TGTGCCAGCAGCTTACGGTCGGGCCACGAGCAGTACTTC
TRBV27	few	-	TRBJ2-5	13	CASSLGGWETQYF	TGTGCCAGCAGTTTAGGAGGGTGGGAGACCCAGTACTTC
TRBV5-4	-	-	TRBJ1-5	17	CASSSFPRGGSNQPQHF	TGTGCCAGCAGCTCTTTCCCTAGGGGAGGAAGCAATCAGCCCCAGCATTTT
TRBV11-3	few	-	TRBJ2-1	15	CASSLAVDSYNEQFF	TGTGCCAGCAGCTTAGCGGTTGATAGTTACAATGAGCAGTTCTTC
TRBV4-1	-	-	TRBJ2-6	18	CASSRSSTGSSGANVLTF	TGCGCCAGCAGCCGTTCCAGTACAGGGAGCTCTGGGGCCAACGTCCTGACTTTC
TRBV7-2	few	-	TRBJ2-3	13	CASSLLSTDTQYF	TGTGCCAGCAGCCTACTTAGCACAGATACGCAGTATTTT
TRBV7-2	-	-	TRBJ1-5	13	CASSRLINQPQHF	TGTGCCAGCAGCCGGCTGATCAATCAGCCCCAGCATTTT
TRBV11-2	-	-	TRBJ2-3	15	CASSLYVQNTDTQYF	TGTGCCAGCAGCTTATATGTACAGAACACAGATACGCAGTATTTT
TRBV7-2	many	TRBD1	TRBJ1-5	15	CASSPGQGTAQPQHF	TGTGCCAGCAGCCCGGGACAGGGTACTGCTCAGCCCCAGCATTTT
TRBV18	few	-	TRBJ2-1	13	CASSRDSSGEQFF	TGTGCCAGCTCGCGGGACAGTTCGGGGGAGCAGTTCTTC
TRBV10-3	-	-	TRBJ1-3	16	CAISEPNRLPRNTIYF	TGTGCCATCAGTGAGCCGAACAGGCTTCCGAGAAACACCATATATTTT
TRBV10-3	-	-	TRBJ2-7	14	CAISKTGSTYEQYF	TGTGCCATCAGCAAAACAGGGTCAACCTACGAGCAGTACTTC
TRBV9	few	-	TRBJ2-3	12	CASSPATDTQYF	TGTGCCAGCAGCCCAGCTACAGATACGCAGTATTTT
TRBV14	few	-	TRBJ1-2	17	CASSQNLGRVNPDGYTF	TGTGCCAGCAGCCAAAACCTAGGCAGGGTAAATCCCGATGGCTACACCTTC
TRBV28	few	TRBD1	TRBJ1-2	16	CASSRGTGAWVRGYTF	TGTGCCAGCAGCAGAGGGACAGGGGCTTGGGTTAGGGGCTACACCTTC
TRBV18	few	-	TRBJ1-1	17	CASSPGTGRIGGTEAFF	TGTGCCAGCTCACCAGGGACCGGGAGAATAGGAGGGACTGAAGCTTTCTTT
TRBV11-2	many	TRBD2	TRBJ2-3	16	CASSFKRERSTDTQYF	TGTGCCAGCAGCTTTAAGCGGGAGAGAAGCACAGATACGCAGTATTTT
TRBV9	-	-	TRBJ2-2	14	CASSPITNTGELFF	TGTGCCAGCAGCCCCATAACGAACACCGGGGAGCTGTTTTTT
TRBV5-1	few	TRBD1	TRBJ2-5	15	CASSLWTGVEKTQYF	TGCGCCAGCAGCTTGTGGACAGGGGTGGAGAAGACCCAGTACTTC
TRBV7-9	-	-	TRBJ1-2	16	CASSLGGARREYGYTF	TGTGCCAGCAGCTTAGGTGGGGCGCGACGGGAGTATGGCTACACCTTC
TRBV29-1	-	TRBD1	TRBJ2-7	13	CSVDHGTGDEQYF	TGCAGCGTTGATCACGGGACAGGGGACGAGCAGTACTTC
TRBV5-1	few	-	TRBJ2-3	16	CASSTTTDSSTDTQYF	TGCGCCAGCAGCACCACCACAGATTCTAGCACAGATACGCAGTATTTT
TRBV6-5	-	TRBD2	TRBJ2-1	14	CASKPGLANNEQFF	TGTGCCAGTAAGCCGGGACTAGCGAACAATGAGCAGTTCTTC
TRBV9	-	-	TRBJ2-7	12	CASSLGGYEQYF	TGTGCCAGCAGCTTAGGCGGGTACGAGCAGTACTTC
TRBV4-2	few	TRBD2	TRBJ2-7	14	CASSQDLAGDEQYF	TGTGCCAGCAGCCAAGACCTAGCGGGAGACGAGCAGTACTTC
TRBV5-1	-	-	TRBJ2-7	16	CASSRDGSLILYEQYF	TGCGCCAGCAGCAGGGACGGTTCGTTAATCCTTTACGAGCAGTACTTC
TRBV9	-	-	TRBJ2-6	17	CASSAGTAHSGANVLTF	TGTGCCAGCAGCGCCGGGACGGCTCACTCTGGGGCCAACGTCCTGACTTTC
TRBV29-1	few	TRBD1	TRBJ2-7	14	CSVARDRDSYEQYF	TGCAGCGTTGCCCGGGACAGAGACTCCTACGAGCAGTACTTC
TRBV7-3	-	TRBD1	TRBJ2-1	17	CSSSLRDRPSSYNEQFF	TGTTCCAGCAGCTTAAGGGACAGGCCTAGCTCCTACAATGAGCAGTTCTTC
TRBV4-2	-	-	TRBJ2-3	13	CASSPGGTDTQYF	TGTGCCAGCAGTCCGGGAGGCACAGATACGCAGTATTTT
TRBV6-1	-	-	TRBJ1-6	15	CASSEQGADNSPLHF	TGTGCCAGCAGTGAGCAGGGCGCGGATAATTCACCCCTCCACTTT
TRBV7-9	few	-	TRBJ2-2	15	CASSPVASDGGELFF	TGTGCCAGCAGCCCTGTGGCTTCCGACGGGGGGGAGCTGTTTTTT
TRBV7-6	-	-	TRBJ1-1	14	CASSFQGGNTEAFF	TGTGCCAGCAGCTTTCAGGGAGGGAACACTGAAGCTTTCTTT
TRBV2	few	-	TRBJ2-2	11	CASKEAGELFF	TGTGCCAGCAAGGAGGCCGGGGAGCTGTTTTTT
TRBV23-1	many	-	TRBJ2-7	15	CASSQSFQVCVEQYF	TGCGCCAGCAGTCAATCGTTCCAGGTATGTGTCGAGCAGTACTTC
TRBV18	-	TRBD2	TRBJ2-5	17	CASSPLPGLAGEETQYF	TGTGCCAGCTCACCACTCCCGGGACTAGCGGGAGAAGAGACCCAGTACTTC